A selection of T cell receptor beta chains follows, all from one sample in a study of T cell responses to AZD1222 COVID-19 vaccine. Sequencing used immunoSEQ multiplex PCR; TCRdb keeps in-frame clones, though not all of them. In the table there are tens of thousands of clones, 75% to 85% of which are singletons. The sequences come from peripheral blood, collected on day 0 of AZD1222 vaccination. The source is an adult in good health. Both conserved end residues are part of each CDR3. The D gene is left open where the match is weak.

v_gene: TRBV7-8; j_gene: TRBJ1-3; d_gene: .; CDR3aa: CASSFLGLSGNTIYF
v_gene: TRBV5-1; j_gene: TRBJ1-3; d_gene: .; CDR3aa: CASSLGSSGAGNTIYF
v_gene: TRBV30; j_gene: TRBJ1-3; d_gene: .; CDR3aa: CAWSVTGQRNTIYF
v_gene: TRBV6-2/TRBV6-3; j_gene: TRBJ1-3; d_gene: .; CDR3aa: CASSRDPANTIYF
v_gene: TRBV7-7; j_gene: TRBJ1-4; d_gene: .; CDR3aa: CASSIGTGKNEKLFF
v_gene: TRBV28; j_gene: TRBJ1-5; d_gene: TRBD1; CDR3aa: CASTKGAQPQHF
v_gene: TRBV18; j_gene: TRBJ1-1; d_gene: .; CDR3aa: CASSPPHGTEAFF
v_gene: TRBV12-3/TRBV12-4; j_gene: TRBJ2-2; d_gene: .; CDR3aa: CASTASTGELFF
v_gene: TRBV11-2; j_gene: TRBJ2-2; d_gene: TRBD2; CDR3aa: CASSSPGLNTGELFF
v_gene: TRBV5-5; j_gene: TRBJ2-7; d_gene: TRBD2; CDR3aa: CASSPDSGRSYEQYF
v_gene: TRBV15; j_gene: TRBJ1-2; d_gene: TRBD1; CDR3aa: CATSRDELRTGLNGYTF
v_gene: TRBV4-3; j_gene: TRBJ1-4; d_gene: TRBD1; CDR3aa: CASSPGQGGKLFF
v_gene: TRBV19; j_gene: TRBJ2-5; d_gene: TRBD1; CDR3aa: CASSIGQGWETQYF
v_gene: TRBV28; j_gene: TRBJ2-6; d_gene: .; CDR3aa: CASSPTGTGANVLTF
v_gene: TRBV10-3; j_gene: TRBJ2-7; d_gene: .; CDR3aa: CAISVDSRAAGMYF
v_gene: TRBV5-4; j_gene: TRBJ2-5; d_gene: .; CDR3aa: CASSLEAAQYF
v_gene: TRBV15; j_gene: TRBJ2-3; d_gene: TRBD2; CDR3aa: CATSRGGGQDTQYF
v_gene: TRBV28; j_gene: TRBJ2-1; d_gene: TRBD2; CDR3aa: CASRHLAGGPYNEQFF
v_gene: TRBV2; j_gene: TRBJ2-1; d_gene: .; CDR3aa: CASTRGGAYRDNEQFF
v_gene: TRBV6-5; j_gene: TRBJ2-2; d_gene: .; CDR3aa: CASSPQGQSTGELFF
v_gene: TRBV7-9; j_gene: TRBJ1-2; d_gene: .; CDR3aa: CASSHGETYGYTF
v_gene: TRBV28; j_gene: TRBJ2-7; d_gene: .; CDR3aa: CASSLVHSSYEQYF
v_gene: TRBV5-1; j_gene: TRBJ1-6; d_gene: .; CDR3aa: CASSSISGENSPLHF
v_gene: TRBV19; j_gene: TRBJ1-1; d_gene: TRBD1; CDR3aa: CASRTRQGRTEAFF
v_gene: TRBV6-4; j_gene: TRBJ2-1; d_gene: TRBD2; CDR3aa: CASTKTSGGVDEQFF
v_gene: TRBV15; j_gene: TRBJ1-5; d_gene: .; CDR3aa: CATSRDLGDLNQPQHF
v_gene: TRBV11-2; j_gene: TRBJ1-5; d_gene: TRBD1; CDR3aa: CASSSLTGVFENQPQHF
v_gene: TRBV5-1; j_gene: TRBJ1-6; d_gene: .; CDR3aa: CASRGDGNSPLHF
v_gene: TRBV2; j_gene: TRBJ2-2; d_gene: .; CDR3aa: CASSVCIRTEVRWGANTGELFF
v_gene: TRBV6-5; j_gene: TRBJ1-4; d_gene: .; CDR3aa: CASSYRHATNEKLFF
v_gene: TRBV7-2; j_gene: TRBJ2-3; d_gene: TRBD2; CDR3aa: CASSPRVGLAGGLYF
v_gene: TRBV5-1; j_gene: TRBJ2-3; d_gene: TRBD2; CDR3aa: CASSLGSSGATDTQYF
v_gene: TRBV3-1/TRBV3-2; j_gene: TRBJ2-5; d_gene: TRBD1; CDR3aa: CASSQRGTGLETQYF
v_gene: TRBV19; j_gene: TRBJ2-3; d_gene: .; CDR3aa: CASSYGRGRDGDTQYF
v_gene: TRBV4-1; j_gene: TRBJ2-3; d_gene: .; CDR3aa: CASSREGRPADTQYF
v_gene: TRBV5-4; j_gene: TRBJ2-1; d_gene: TRBD2; CDR3aa: CASSTGTSIVNEQFF
v_gene: TRBV14; j_gene: TRBJ2-2; d_gene: .; CDR3aa: CASSRKNTGELFF
v_gene: TRBV9; j_gene: TRBJ1-2; d_gene: .; CDR3aa: CASSVGHRDNYGYTF
v_gene: TRBV3-1/TRBV3-2; j_gene: TRBJ1-4; d_gene: TRBD1; CDR3aa: CASSPPGQGNEKLFF
v_gene: TRBV11-2; j_gene: TRBJ1-6; d_gene: TRBD1; CDR3aa: CASSFTGDNSPLHF
v_gene: TRBV7-2; j_gene: TRBJ1-1; d_gene: .; CDR3aa: CASSRQENTEAFF
v_gene: TRBV6-7; j_gene: TRBJ2-5; d_gene: TRBD1; CDR3aa: CASSPGTGRETQYF
v_gene: TRBV9; j_gene: TRBJ2-3; d_gene: .; CDR3aa: CASSPAEDTQYF
v_gene: TRBV19; j_gene: TRBJ2-3; d_gene: TRBD2; CDR3aa: CASSSRTSGVSTDTQYF
v_gene: TRBV5-1; j_gene: TRBJ1-1; d_gene: .; CDR3aa: CASSLAEGTEAFF